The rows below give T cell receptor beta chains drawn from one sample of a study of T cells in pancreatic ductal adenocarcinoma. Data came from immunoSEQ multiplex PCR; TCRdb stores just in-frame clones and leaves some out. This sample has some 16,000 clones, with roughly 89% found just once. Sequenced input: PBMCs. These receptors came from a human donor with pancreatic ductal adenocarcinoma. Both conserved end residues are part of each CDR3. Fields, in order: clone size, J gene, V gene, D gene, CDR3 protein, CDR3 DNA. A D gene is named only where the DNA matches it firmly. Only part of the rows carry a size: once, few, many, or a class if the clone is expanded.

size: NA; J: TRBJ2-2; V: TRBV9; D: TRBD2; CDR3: CASSVGWASGGRNTGELFF; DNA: TGTGCCAGCAGCGTAGGTTGGGCTAGCGGGGGGCGCAACACCGGGGAGCTGTTTTTT
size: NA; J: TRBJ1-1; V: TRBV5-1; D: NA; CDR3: CASSLAPGHMNTEAFF; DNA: TGCGCCAGCAGCTTGGCCCCAGGGCACATGAACACTGAAGCTTTCTTT
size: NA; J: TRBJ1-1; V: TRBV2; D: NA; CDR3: CASRMGTTMNTEAFF; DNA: TGTGCCAGCAGGATGGGGACAACTATGAACACTGAAGCTTTCTTT
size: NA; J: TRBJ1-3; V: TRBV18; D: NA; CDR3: CASSLNLGLQFSGNTIYF; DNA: TGTGCCAGCTCACTTAATTTAGGCCTCCAATTCTCTGGAAACACCATATATTTT
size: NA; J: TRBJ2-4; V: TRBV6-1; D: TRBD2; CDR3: CASSEVAVGGPRGIQYF; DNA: TGTGCCAGCAGTGAAGTGGCCGTGGGAGGGCCGAGGGGCATTCAGTACTTC
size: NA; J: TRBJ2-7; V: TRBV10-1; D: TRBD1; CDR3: CASSESLPGQGAPYEQYF; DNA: TGCGCCAGCAGTGAGTCACTACCGGGACAGGGGGCTCCCTACGAGCAGTACTTC
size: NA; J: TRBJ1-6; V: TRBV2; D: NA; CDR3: CASSERISYNSPLHF; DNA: TGTGCCAGCAGTGAACGGATCTCCTATAATTCACCCCTCCACTTT
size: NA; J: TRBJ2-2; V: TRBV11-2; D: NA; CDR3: CASSSKGARGTGELFF; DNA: TGTGCCAGCAGCTCAAAGGGGGCGCGGGGCACCGGGGAGCTGTTTTTT
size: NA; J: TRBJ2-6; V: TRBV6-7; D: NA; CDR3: CASSVCGLQSRANVLTF; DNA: TGTGCCAGCAGTGTCTGCGGGTTACAAAGTCGGGCCAACGTCCTGACTTTC
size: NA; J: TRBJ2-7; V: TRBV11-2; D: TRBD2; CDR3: CASSVMGLAGGLSEQYF; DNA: TGTGCCAGCAGCGTAATGGGACTAGCGGGAGGGCTAAGTGAGCAGTACTTC
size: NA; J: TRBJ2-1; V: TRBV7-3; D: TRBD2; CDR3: CASSLFGGGTYNEQFF; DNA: TGTGCCAGCAGCTTATTCGGGGGGGGCACCTACAATGAGCAGTTCTTC
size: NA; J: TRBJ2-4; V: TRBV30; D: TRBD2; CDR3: CAWSQVLGLAESYKNIQYF; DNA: TGTGCCTGGAGTCAAGTTCTGGGACTAGCGGAGAGCTACAAAAACATTCAGTACTTC
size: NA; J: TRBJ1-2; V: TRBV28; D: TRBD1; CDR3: CASSLHSGTAYGYTF; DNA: TGTGCCAGCAGTTTACATTCCGGGACAGCCTATGGCTACACCTTC
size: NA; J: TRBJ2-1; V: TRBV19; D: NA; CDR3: CASRMWGISHEQFF; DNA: TGTGCCAGTAGAATGTGGGGTATAAGCCATGAGCAGTTCTTC
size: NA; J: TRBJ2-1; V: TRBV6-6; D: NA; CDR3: CAVGRSGSYNEQFF; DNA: TGTGCAGTGGGACGGTCAGGCTCCTACAATGAGCAGTTCTTC
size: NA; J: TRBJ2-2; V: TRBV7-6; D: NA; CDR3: CASSTPGELFF; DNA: TGTGCCAGCAGCACGCCCGGGGAGCTGTTTTTT
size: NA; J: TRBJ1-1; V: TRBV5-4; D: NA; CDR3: CASSSPTGTGNTEAFF; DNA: TGTGCCAGCAGCTCACCAACGGGGACGGGGAACACTGAAGCTTTCTTT
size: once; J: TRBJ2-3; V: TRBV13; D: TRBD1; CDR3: CASSMGTGAWTDTQYF; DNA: TGTGCCAGCAGCATGGGGACAGGGGCTTGGACAGATACGCAGTATTTT
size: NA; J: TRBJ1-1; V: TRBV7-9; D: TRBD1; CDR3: CASSLARPGQGRMNTEAFF; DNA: TGTGCCAGCAGCTTAGCCAGACCCGGACAGGGGAGGATGAACACTGAAGCTTTCTTT
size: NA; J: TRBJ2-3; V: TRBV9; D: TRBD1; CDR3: CASSVASGQDQYF; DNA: TGTGCCAGCAGCGTAGCTTCGGGACAGGACCAGTATTTT
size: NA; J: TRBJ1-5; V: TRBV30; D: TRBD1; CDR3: CAWSPGQGPPYSNQPQHF; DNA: TGTGCCTGGAGCCCGGGACAGGGGCCCCCTTATAGCAATCAGCCCCAGCATTTT
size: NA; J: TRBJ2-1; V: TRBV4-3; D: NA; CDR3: CASSPGLPGSVPFF; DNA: TGCGCCAGCAGCCCGGGACTCCCCGGCTCCGTGCCGTTCTTC
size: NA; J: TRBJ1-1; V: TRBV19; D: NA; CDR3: CASSAHRAEAFF; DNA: TGTGCCAGTAGTGCCCACAGGGCTGAAGCTTTCTTT
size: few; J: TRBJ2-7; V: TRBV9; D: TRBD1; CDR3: CASSAGTGGAHEQYF; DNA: TGTGCCAGCAGCGCCGGGACAGGGGGCGCCCACGAGCAGTACTTC
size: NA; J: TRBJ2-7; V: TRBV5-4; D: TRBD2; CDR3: CASSFSGRARARYEQYF; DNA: TGTGCCAGCAGCTTTAGCGGGAGGGCCCGCGCGCGCTACGAGCAGTACTTC
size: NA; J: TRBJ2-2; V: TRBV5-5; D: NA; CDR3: CASSPVRSSGELFF; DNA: TGTGCCAGCAGCCCGGTGCGCAGTTCCGGGGAGCTGTTTTTT
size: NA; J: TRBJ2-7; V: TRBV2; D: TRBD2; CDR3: CASIRGGPTYEQYF; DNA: TGTGCCAGCATCCGGGGAGGGCCCACCTACGAGCAGTACTTC
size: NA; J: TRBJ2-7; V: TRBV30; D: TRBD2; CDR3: CAWSVLGGLAEHEQYF; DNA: TGTGCCTGGAGTGTACTCGGGGGACTAGCGGAGCACGAGCAGTACTTC
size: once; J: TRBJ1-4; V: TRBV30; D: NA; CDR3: CAWGSEKLFF; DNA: TGTGCCTGGGGCAGCGAAAAACTGTTTTTT
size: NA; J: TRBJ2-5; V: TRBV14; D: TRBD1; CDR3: CASSQDQRGQGDQETQYF; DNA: TGTGCCAGCAGCCAAGATCAACGCGGTCAGGGGGATCAAGAGACCCAGTACTTC
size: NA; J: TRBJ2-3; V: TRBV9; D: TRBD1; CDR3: CASSANEGARSTDTQYF; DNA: TGTGCCAGCAGCGCGAACGAGGGGGCGCGGAGCACAGATACGCAGTATTTT
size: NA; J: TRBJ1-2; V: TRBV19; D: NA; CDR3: CASSDIGRNYGYTF; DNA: TGTGCCAGTAGCGACATTGGACGGAACTATGGCTACACCTTC
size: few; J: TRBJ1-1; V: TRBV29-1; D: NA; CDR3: CSVEKFKSEGVMNTEAFF; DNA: TGCAGCGTTGAGAAGTTTAAATCGGAGGGGGTAATGAACACTGAAGCTTTCTTT
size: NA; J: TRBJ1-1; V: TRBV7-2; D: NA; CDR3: CASSPWGGYTEAFF; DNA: TGTGCCAGCAGCCCTTGGGGGGGGTACACTGAAGCTTTCTTT
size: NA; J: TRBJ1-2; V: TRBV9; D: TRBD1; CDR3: CASTRTGGMYGYTF; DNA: TGTGCCAGCACCCGGACAGGGGGAATGTATGGCTACACCTTC
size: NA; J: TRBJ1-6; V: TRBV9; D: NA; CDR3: CASAGGGRGNSPLHF; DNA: TGTGCCAGCGCGGGTGGGGGGCGCGGGAATTCACCCCTCCACTTT
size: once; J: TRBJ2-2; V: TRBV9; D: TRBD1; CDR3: CASSATGTVNTGELFF; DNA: TGTGCCAGCAGCGCGACCGGGACAGTGAACACCGGGGAGCTGTTTTTT
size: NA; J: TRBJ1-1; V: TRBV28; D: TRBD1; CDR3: CASSRTGGPIMNTEAFF; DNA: TGTGCCAGCAGTCGGACAGGGGGCCCTATAATGAACACTGAAGCTTTCTTT
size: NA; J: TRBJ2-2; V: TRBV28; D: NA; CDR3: CASSSVFGELFF; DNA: TGTGCCAGCAGCTCGGTGTTCGGGGAGCTGTTTTTT
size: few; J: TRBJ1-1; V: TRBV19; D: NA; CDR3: CASSQGSTPRNTEAFF; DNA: TGTGCCAGTAGTCAGGGGAGTACCCCGAGGAACACTGAAGCTTTCTTT
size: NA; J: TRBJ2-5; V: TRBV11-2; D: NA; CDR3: CASSLDLRGRRETQYF; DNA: TGTGCCAGCAGCTTAGATCTCCGGGGTCGTAGGGAGACCCAGTACTTC
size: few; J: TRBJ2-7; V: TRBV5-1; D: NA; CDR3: CASSLGGRAYEQYF; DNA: TGCGCCAGCAGCTTGGGGGGGCGCGCCTACGAGCAGTACTTC
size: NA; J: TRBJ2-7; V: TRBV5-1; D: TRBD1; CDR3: CASSLRQGTSYEQYF; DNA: TGCGCCAGCAGCTTGCGACAGGGGACCTCCTACGAGCAGTACTTC